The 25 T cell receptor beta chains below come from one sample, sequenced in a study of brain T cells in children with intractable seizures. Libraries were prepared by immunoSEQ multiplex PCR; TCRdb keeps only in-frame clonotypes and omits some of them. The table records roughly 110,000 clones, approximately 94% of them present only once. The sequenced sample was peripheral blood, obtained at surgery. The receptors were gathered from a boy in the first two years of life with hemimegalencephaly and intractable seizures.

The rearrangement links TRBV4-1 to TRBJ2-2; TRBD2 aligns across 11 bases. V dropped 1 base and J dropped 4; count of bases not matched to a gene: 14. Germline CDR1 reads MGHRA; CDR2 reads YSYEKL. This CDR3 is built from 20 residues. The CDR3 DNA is TGCGCCAGCAGCCAAGTGGGGGGCATAGCGGGAGGGCCAGGCACCGGGGAGCTGTTTTTT. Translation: CASSQVGGIAGGPGTGELFF.

CDR3: CAISDGGRGYQETQYF. CDR3 sequence (DNA): TGTGCCATCAGTGACGGCGGGAGAGGGTACCAAGAGACCCAGTACTTC. The gene calls are TRBV10-3 and TRBJ2-5, with TRBD2 matching 7 bases. Germline assignment: CDR1 ENHRY and CDR2 SYGVKD. The CDR3 has 16 amino acids. V lost 3 bases to trimming and J lost 0 bases; unmatched junction nucleotides: 7.

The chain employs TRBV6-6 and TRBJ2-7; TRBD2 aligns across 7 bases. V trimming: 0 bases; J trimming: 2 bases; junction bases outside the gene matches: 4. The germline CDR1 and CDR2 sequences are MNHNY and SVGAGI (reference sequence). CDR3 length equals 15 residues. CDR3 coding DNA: TGTGCCAGCAGTTACTCTGGCGGGAGTACCTACGAGCAGTACTTC. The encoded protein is CASSYSGGSTYEQYF.

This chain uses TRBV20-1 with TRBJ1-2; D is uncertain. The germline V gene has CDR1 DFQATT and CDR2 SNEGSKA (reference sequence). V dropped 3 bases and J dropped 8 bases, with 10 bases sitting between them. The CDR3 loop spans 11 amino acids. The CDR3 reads CSASLREGYTF. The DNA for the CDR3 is TGCAGTGCTAGTTTGAGGGAAGGCTACACCTTC.

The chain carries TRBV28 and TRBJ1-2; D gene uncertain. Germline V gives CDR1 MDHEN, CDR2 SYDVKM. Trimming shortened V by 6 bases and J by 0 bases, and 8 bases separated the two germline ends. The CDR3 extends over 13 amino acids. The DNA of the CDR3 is TGTGCCAGCAGCCCCGGCCCTAACTATGGCTACACCTTC. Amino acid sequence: CASSPGPNYGYTF.

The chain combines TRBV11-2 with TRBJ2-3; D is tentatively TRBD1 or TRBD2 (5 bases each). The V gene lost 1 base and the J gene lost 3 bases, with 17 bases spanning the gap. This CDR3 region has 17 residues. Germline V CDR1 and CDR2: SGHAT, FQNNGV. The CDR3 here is CASSLVVHPWGTDTQYF. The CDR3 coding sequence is TGTGCCAGCAGCTTAGTTGTTCACCCCTGGGGGACAGATACGCAGTATTTT. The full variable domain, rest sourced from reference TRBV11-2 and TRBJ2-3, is EAGVAQSPRYKIIEKRQSVAFWCNPISGHATLYWYQQILGQGPKLLIQFQNNGVVDDSQLPKDRFSAERLKGVDSTLKIQPAKLEDSAVYLCASSLVVHPWGTDTQYFGPGTRLTVL.

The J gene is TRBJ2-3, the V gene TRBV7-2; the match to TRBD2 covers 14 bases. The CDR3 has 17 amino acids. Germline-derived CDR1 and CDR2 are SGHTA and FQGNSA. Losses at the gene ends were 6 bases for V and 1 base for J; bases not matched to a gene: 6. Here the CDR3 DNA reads TGTGCCAGCAGTGGGACTAGCGGGAGAGGGGGCACAGATACGCAGTATTTT. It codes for CASSGTSGRGGTDTQYF.

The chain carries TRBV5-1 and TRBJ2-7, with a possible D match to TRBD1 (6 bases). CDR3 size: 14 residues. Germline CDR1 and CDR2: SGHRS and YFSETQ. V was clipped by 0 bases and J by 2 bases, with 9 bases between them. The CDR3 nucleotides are TGCGCCAGCAGCTTGGGTACAGGGACCTACGAGCAGTACTTC. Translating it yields CASSLGTGTYEQYF.

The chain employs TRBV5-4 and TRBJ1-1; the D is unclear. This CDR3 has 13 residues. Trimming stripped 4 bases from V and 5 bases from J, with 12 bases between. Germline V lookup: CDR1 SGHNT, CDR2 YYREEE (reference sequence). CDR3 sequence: CASSRARLTEAFF. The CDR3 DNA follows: TGTGCCAGCAGCCGCGCCCGGCTAACTGAAGCTTTCTTT.

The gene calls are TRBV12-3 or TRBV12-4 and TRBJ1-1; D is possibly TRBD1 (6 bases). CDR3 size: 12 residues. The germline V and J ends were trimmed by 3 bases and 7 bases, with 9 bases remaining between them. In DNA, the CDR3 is TGTGCCAGCAGTTTTAGCAGGGGTGAAGCTTTCTTT. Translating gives CASSFSRGEAFF.

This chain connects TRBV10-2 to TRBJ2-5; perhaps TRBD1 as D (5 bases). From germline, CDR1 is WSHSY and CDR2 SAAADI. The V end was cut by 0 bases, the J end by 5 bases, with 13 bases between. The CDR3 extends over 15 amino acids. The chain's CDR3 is CASSESGRPPETQYF. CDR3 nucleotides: TGCGCCAGCAGTGAGTCGGGGCGGCCCCCGGAGACCCAGTACTTC.

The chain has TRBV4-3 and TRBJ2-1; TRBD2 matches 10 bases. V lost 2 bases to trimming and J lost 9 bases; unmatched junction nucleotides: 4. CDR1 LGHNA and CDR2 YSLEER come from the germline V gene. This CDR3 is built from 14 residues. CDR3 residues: CASSQSGREAEQFF. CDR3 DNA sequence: TGCGCCAGCAGCCAAAGCGGGAGGGAGGCTGAGCAGTTCTTC.

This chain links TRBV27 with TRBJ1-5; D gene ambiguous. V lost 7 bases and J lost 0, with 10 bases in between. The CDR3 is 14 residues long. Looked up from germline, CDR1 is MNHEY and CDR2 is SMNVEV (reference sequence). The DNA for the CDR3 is TGTGCCAGCAAAAGGAGACTTAGCAATCAGCCCCAGCATTTT. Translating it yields CASKRRLSNQPQHF.

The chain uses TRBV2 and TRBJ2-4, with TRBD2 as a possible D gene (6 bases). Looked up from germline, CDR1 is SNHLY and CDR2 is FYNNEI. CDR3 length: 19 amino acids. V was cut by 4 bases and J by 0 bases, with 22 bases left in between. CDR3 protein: CASSGAGPMGPLAKNIQYF. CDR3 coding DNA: TGTGCCAGCAGTGGGGCGGGGCCCATGGGGCCCTTAGCCAAAAACATTCAGTACTTC.

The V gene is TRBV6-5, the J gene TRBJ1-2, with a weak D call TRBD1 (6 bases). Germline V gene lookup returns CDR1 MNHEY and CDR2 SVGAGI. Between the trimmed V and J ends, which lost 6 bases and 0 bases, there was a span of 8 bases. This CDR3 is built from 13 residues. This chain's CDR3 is CASRQGTNYGYTF. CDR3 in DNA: TGTGCCAGCAGACAGGGCACTAACTATGGCTACACCTTC.

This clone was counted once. CDR3 protein: CSARRSETQYF. CDR3 DNA sequence: TGCAGTGCTAGGCGAAGCGAGACCCAGTACTTC. The chain carries TRBV20-1 and TRBJ2-5; D remains ambiguous. Germline values: CDR1 DFQATT, CDR2 SNEGSKA (reference sequence). The CDR3 has 11 amino acids. Trimming shortened V by 3 bases and J by 5 bases, and 7 bases separated the two germline ends.

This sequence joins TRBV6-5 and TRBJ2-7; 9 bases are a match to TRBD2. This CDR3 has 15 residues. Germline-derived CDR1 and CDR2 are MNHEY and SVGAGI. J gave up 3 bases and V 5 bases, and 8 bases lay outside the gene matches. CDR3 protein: CASSKFSGGDYEQYF. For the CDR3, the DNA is TGTGCCAGCAGTAAATTTAGCGGGGGCGACTACGAGCAGTACTTC.

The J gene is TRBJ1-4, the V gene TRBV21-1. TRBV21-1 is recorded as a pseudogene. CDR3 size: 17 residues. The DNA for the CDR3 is TGTGCCAGCAGCAAAAAGACCATAGCGGGATCGGATGAAAAACTGTTTTTT. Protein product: CASSKKTIAGSDEKLFF.

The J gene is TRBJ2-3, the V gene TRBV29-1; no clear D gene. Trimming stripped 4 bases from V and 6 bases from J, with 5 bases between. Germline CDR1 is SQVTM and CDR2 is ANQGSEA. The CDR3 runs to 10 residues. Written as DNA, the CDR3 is TGCAGCGTTGTGCCCGATACGCAGTATTTT. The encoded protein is CSVVPDTQYF.

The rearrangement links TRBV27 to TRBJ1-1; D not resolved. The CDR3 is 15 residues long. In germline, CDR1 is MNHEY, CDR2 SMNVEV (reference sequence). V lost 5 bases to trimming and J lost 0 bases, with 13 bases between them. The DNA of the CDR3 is TGTGCCAGCAGTCCCGATCCGAGGTTGAACACTGAAGCTTTCTTT. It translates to CASSPDPRLNTEAFF.

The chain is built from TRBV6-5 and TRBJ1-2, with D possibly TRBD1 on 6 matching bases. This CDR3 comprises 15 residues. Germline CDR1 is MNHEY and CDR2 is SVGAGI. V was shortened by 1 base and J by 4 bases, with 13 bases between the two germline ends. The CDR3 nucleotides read TGTGCCAGCAGTTACTACGTTGGAGGGGGCTATGGCTACACCTTC. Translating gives CASSYYVGGGYGYTF.

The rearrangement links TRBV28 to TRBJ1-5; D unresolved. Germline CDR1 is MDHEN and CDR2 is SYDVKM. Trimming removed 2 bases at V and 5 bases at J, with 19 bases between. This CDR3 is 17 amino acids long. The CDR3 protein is CASSLNFGRHRDQPQHF. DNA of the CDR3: TGTGCCAGCAGTTTAAATTTCGGTCGGCACCGTGATCAGCCCCAGCATTTT.

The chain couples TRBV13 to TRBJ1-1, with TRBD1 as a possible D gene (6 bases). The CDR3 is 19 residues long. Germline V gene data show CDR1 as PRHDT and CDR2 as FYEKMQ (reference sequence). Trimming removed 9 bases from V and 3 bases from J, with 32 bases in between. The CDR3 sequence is CASQGPIYRETGPYTEAFF. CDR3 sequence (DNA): TGTGCCAGTCAAGGTCCGATATACCGTGAAACAGGGCCCTACACTGAAGCTTTCTTT.

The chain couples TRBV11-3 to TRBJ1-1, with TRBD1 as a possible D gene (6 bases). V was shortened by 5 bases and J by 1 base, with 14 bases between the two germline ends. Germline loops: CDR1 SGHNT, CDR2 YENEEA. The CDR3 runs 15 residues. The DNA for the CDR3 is TGTGCCAGCAGCCCCCACGGGACAACGAACACTGAAGCTTTCTTT. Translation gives CASSPHGTTNTEAFF. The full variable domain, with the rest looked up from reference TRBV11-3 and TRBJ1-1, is EAGVVQSPRYKIIEKKQPVAFWCNPISGHNTLYWYLQNLGQGPELLIRYENEEAVDDSQLPKDRFSAERLKGVDSTLKIQPAELGDSAVYLCASSPHGTTNTEAFFGQGTRLTVV.

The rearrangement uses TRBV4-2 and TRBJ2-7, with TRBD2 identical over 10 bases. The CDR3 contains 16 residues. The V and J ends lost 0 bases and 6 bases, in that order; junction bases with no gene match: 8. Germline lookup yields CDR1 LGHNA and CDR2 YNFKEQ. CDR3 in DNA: TGTGCCAGCAGCCAAGACATCCTAGCGGGAGAGGCCGAGCAGTACTTC. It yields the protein CASSQDILAGEAEQYF.